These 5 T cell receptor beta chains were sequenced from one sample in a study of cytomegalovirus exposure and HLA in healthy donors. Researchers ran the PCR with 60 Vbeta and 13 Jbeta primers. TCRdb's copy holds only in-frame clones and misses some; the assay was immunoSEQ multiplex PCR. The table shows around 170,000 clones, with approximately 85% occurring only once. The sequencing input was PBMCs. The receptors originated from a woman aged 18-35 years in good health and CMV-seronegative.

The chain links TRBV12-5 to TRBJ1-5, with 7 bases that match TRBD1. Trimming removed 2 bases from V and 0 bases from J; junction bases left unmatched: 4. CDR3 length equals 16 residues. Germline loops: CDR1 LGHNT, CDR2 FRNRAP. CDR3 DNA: TGTGCTAGTGGTTTGACCCGACAGGGTAGCAATCAGCCCCAGCATTTT. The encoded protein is CASGLTRQGSNQPQHF.

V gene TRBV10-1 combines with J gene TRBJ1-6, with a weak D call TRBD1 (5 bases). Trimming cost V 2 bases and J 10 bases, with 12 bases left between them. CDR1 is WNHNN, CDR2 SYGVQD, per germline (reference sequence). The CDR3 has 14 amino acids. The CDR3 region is CASSEGTGSSPLHF. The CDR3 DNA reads TGCGCCAGCAGTGAGGGGACTGGGAGCTCACCCCTCCACTTT.

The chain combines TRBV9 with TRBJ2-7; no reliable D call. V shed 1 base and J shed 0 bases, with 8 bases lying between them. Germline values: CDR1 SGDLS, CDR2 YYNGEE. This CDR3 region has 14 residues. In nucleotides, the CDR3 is TGTGCCAGCAGCGTACTTGACACCTCCTACGAGCAGTACTTC. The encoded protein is CASSVLDTSYEQYF. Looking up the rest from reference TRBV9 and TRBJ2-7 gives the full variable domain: DSGVTQTPKHLITATGQRVTLRCSPRSGDLSVYWYQQSLDQGLQFLIQYYNGEERAKGNILERFSAQQFPDLHSELNLSSLELGDSALYFCASSVLDTSYEQYFGPGTRLTVT.

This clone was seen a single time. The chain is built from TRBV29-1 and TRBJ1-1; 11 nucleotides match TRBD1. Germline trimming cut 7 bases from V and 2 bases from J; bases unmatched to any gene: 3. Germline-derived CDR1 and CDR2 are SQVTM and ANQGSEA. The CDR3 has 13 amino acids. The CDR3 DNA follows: TGCAGCGCCAGGACAGGGGGCAACACTGAAGCTTTCTTT. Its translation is CSARTGGNTEAFF.

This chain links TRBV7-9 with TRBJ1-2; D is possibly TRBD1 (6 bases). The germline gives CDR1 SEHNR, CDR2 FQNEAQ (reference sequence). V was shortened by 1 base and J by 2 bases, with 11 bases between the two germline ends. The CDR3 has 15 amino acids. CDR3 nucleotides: TGTGCCAGCAGCTTAGGGGTTGGACAGAACTATGGCTACACCTTC. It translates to CASSLGVGQNYGYTF. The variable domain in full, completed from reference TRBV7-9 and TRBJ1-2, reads DTGVSQNPRHKITKRGQNVTFRCDPISEHNRLYWYRQTLGQGPEFLTYFQNEAQLEKSRLLSDRFSAERPKGSFSTLEIQRTEQGDSAMYLCASSLGVGQNYGYTFGSGTRLTVV.